The sequence of this TCR beta chain was determined in a study of T cells in Graves' hyperthyroidism and ophthalmopathy. The CDR3 is made up of 15 amino acids. Germline assignment: CDR1 LNHDA and CDR2 SQIVND (reference sequence). Unmatched junction bases numbered 6, after V lost 0 bases and J lost 10 bases. RNA transcripts served as the template for amplifying TCR beta CDR3 regions. First-round RT-PCR of the TCR CDR3 relied on the HTBI primer set. TCRdb reprocessed the multiplex PCR reads via MiXCR and lists one record per CDR3 protein. Of fewer than 900,000 distinct CDR3 sequences detected, 18% appear once; the ten largest clones hold 15% to 20%.

The origin of this receptor is a woman in her fifties or sixties with Graves' hyperthyroidism that later progressed to Graves' ophthalmopathy. The chain carries TRBV19 and TRBJ1-6; 7 bases agree with TRBD1. The source material was blood. The CDR3 region is CASSIDRDRESPLHF. The CDR3 DNA reads TGTGCCAGTAGTATAGACCGGGACAGAGAGTCACCCCTCCACTTT.